Shown below are 12 T cell receptor beta chains from a single sample sequenced in a study of molecular identifiers for immune sequencing clone quantification. TCRdb recomputed calls from the PCR reads with MiXCR, one row per CDR3 protein. The sample yields about half a million distinct CDR3 sequences, 20% to 25% seen once. Sequencing was carried out using naive CD8+ T cells from blood, with Jurkat cell RNA spiked in. Documented subset: FACS-sorted CD8+CD4-CCR7+CD45RA+ naive T cells. The receptors shown here come from a human donor in good health. Some libraries in this study had Jurkat cell RNA spiked in.

Notes on this clonotype: A read error may explain this, as a much larger clone is one base away. This chain joins TRBV4-1 and TRBJ1-5; no clear D gene. Trimming stripped 0 bases from V and 7 bases from J, with 7 bases between. The CDR3 runs to 13 residues. Per germline, CDR1 MGHRA and CDR2 YSYEKL. DNA for the CDR3: TGCGCCAGCAGCCAAGAACTGAGGCAGCCCCAGCATTTT. Translated, it gives CASSQELRQPQHF.

A note on this clonotype: A much more abundant neighbour one base away suggests this may be a read error. The chain joins TRBV28 to TRBJ2-7; 8 bases line up with TRBD2. This CDR3 contains 15 residues. The ends lost 6 bases at V and 6 bases at J; junction bases unmatched: 13. Germline CDR1 reads MDHEN; CDR2 reads SYDVKM. The CDR3 protein is CASRILSGAVCEQYF. The CDR3 nucleotides are TGTGCCAGCAGGATTCTTAGCGGGGCTGTGTGCGAGCAGTACTTC.

A note on this clonotype: The junction and the germline gene differ at one end; a read error may be behind it. V gene TRBV6-5 combines with J gene TRBJ2-2; 7 bases match TRBD2. The CDR3 has 16 residues. Germline CDR1 is MNHEY and CDR2 is SVGAGI. CDR3 loop: CASSHSVAGNTGELFF. CDR3 coding DNA: TGTGCCAGCAGTCACTCCGTAGCGGGGAACACCGGGGAGCTGTTTTTT.

The chain couples TRBV7-9 to TRBJ2-7; D might be TRBD1 (6 bases). V gave up 0 bases and J gave up 3 bases, with 24 bases separating them. The germline gives CDR1 SEHNR, CDR2 FQNEAQ (reference sequence). This CDR3 has 19 residues. Here the CDR3 reads CASSLAPGRGRSPYYEQYF. CDR3 DNA: TGTGCCAGCAGCTTAGCGCCCGGCAGGGGCCGATCCCCCTACTACGAGCAGTACTTC. The whole variable domain, filled in from reference TRBV7-9 and TRBJ2-7, reads DTGVSQNPRHKITKRGQNVTFRCDPISEHNRLYWYRQTLGQGPEFLTYFQNEAQLEKSRLLSDRFSAERPKGSFSTLEIQRTEQGDSAMYLCASSLAPGRGRSPYYEQYFGPGTRLTVT.

The sample holds many counts of this clonotype. The gene calls are TRBV4-1 and TRBJ2-1, with D perhaps matching TRBD2 (5 bases). Trimming left V 1 base short and J 0 bases short, with 10 bases between. CDR3 length: 16 amino acids. CDR1 is MGHRA, CDR2 YSYEKL, per germline. Written as DNA, the CDR3 is TGCGCCAGCAGCCAAGTGCCCGGGGACTCCTACAATGAGCAGTTCTTC. It is translated as CASSQVPGDSYNEQFF.

This clonotype was counted many times. The chain carries TRBV5-1 and TRBJ2-3, with 8 bases matching TRBD2. This CDR3 has 15 residues. In germline, CDR1 is SGHRS, CDR2 YFSETQ. J lost 6 bases, V lost 0 bases, and 6 bases had no gene match. The CDR3 coding sequence is TGCGCCAGCAGCTTGGGTCGGGGGGGCCGGGATACGCAGTATTTT. It yields the protein CASSLGRGGRDTQYF.

This clonotype was observed many times. V is TRBV7-8 and J is TRBJ2-5; 8 positions agree with TRBD2. V shed 5 bases, J shed 5 bases, and the junction held 10 bases outside the gene matches. Germline CDR1 SGHVS, CDR2 FQNEAQ. This CDR3 is 15 amino acids long. The CDR3, as DNA: TGTGCCAGCAGCCGAACGGGGGGGCCTATGGAGACCCAGTACTTC. This translates into CASSRTGGPMETQYF.

This clonotype came up many times. The chain uses TRBV10-3 and TRBJ2-7, with a possible D match to TRBD2 (6 bases). V gave up 0 bases and J gave up 3 bases, with 9 bases separating them. The CDR3 is 14 amino acids. Germline values: CDR1 ENHRY, CDR2 SYGVKD. The CDR3 loop is CAISESYGGYEQYF. In nucleotides, the CDR3 is TGTGCCATCAGTGAGTCGTACGGGGGCTACGAGCAGTACTTC.

V usage is TRBV3-2 and J usage is TRBJ2-4; no check of the table's D call, TRBD1, against the DNA was made. TRBV3-2 is a known pseudogene. CDR3 length: 18 residues. CDR3 residues: CASRRDRGPGWAKNIQYF. DNA of the CDR3: TGTGCCAGCAGAAGGGACAGGGGGCCGGGCTGGGCCAAAAACATTCAGTACTTC.

The V gene is TRBV25-1, the J gene TRBJ2-1, with 7 bases fitting TRBD2. With 3 bases clipped from V and 1 base from J, the junction kept 3 bases outside the gene matches. Germline V gene data show CDR1 as MGHDK and CDR2 as SYGVNS. This CDR3 spans 15 amino acids. For the CDR3, the DNA is TGTGCCAGCAGTGATTGGGGGGGTTCCTACAATGAGCAGTTCTTC. Amino acids: CASSDWGGSYNEQFF.

This clonotype was detected ten times or more. This chain joins TRBV29-1 and TRBJ2-7; 7 nucleotides match TRBD2. Germline loops: CDR1 SQVTM, CDR2 ANQGSEA. CDR3 length equals 11 residues. The V segment lost 3 bases and the J segment 5 bases; nucleotides outside the gene matches: 1. The CDR3 reads CSVERGNEQYF. In DNA, the CDR3 is TGCAGCGTTGAGCGGGGGAACGAGCAGTACTTC.

About this clonotype itself: A much larger clone lies a single base off, so this may be a read error. V and J are TRBV28 and TRBJ2-7; possibly TRBD2 for D (5 bases). The CDR3 has 13 residues. Germline V CDR1 and CDR2: MDHEN, SYDVKM. The CDR3 nucleotides read TGTGCCAGTAACGAGCGGAGCTCCTACGGGCAGTACTTC. Encoded protein: CASNERSSYGQYF.